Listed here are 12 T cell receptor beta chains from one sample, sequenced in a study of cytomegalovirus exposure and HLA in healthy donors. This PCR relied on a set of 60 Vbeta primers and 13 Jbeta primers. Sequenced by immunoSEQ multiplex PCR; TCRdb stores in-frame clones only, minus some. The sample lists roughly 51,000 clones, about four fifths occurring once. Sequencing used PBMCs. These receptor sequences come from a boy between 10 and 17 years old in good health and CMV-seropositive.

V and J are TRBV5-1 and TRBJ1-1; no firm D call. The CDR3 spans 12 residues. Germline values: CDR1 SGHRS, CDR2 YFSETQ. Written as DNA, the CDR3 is TGCTCGTCATCGGCAGGAAGGACTGAAGCTTTCTTT. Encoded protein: CSSSAGRTEAFF.

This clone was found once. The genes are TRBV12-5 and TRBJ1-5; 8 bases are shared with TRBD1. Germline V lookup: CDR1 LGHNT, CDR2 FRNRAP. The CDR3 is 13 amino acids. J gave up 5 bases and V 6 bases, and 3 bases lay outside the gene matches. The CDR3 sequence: CASGDREDQPQHF. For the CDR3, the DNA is TGTGCTAGTGGGGACAGGGAGGATCAGCCCCAGCATTTT.

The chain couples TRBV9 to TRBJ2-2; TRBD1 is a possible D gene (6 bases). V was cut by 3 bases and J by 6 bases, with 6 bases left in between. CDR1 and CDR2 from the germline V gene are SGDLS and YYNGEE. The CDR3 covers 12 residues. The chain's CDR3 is CASSGTAGELFF. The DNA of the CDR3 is TGTGCCAGCAGCGGGACAGCCGGGGAGCTGTTTTTT.

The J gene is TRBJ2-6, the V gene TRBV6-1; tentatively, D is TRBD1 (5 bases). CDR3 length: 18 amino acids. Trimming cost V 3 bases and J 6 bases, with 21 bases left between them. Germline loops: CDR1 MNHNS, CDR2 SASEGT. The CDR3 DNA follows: TGTGCCAGCAGTGAGATCGGCAGGACAATCGGCTTGGCCAACGTCCTGACTTTC. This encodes CASSEIGRTIGLANVLTF.

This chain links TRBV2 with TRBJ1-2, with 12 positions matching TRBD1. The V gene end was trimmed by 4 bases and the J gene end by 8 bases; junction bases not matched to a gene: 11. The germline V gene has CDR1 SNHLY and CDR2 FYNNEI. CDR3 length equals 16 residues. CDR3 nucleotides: TGTGCCAGCAGTGCCTTTCTGGGGACAGGGGGCGGGGGCTACACCTTC. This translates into CASSAFLGTGGGGYTF.

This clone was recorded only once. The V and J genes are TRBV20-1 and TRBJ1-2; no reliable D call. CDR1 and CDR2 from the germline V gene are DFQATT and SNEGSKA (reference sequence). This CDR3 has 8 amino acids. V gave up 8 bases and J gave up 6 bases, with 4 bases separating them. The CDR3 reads CSRDGYTF. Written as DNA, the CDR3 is TGCAGTCGAGATGGCTACACCTTC.

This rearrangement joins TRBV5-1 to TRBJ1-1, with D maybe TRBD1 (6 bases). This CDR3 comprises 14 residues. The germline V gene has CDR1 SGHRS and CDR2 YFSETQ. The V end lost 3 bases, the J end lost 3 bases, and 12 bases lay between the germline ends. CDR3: CASSSGGADTEAFF. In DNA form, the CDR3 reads TGCGCCAGCAGCTCGGGGGGCGCGGACACTGAAGCTTTCTTT. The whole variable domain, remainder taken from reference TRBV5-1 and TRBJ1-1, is KAGVTQTPRYLIKTRGQQVTLSCSPISGHRSVSWYQQTPGQGLQFLFEYFSETQRNKGNFPGRFSGRQFSNSRSEMNVSTLELGDSALYLCASSSGGADTEAFFGQGTRLTVV.

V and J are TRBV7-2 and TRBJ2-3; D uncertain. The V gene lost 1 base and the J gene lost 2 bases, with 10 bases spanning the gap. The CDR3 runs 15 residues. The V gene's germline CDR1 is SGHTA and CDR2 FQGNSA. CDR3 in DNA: TGTGCCAGCAGCTTAGTGTTTCAGTACACAGATACGCAGTATTTT. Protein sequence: CASSLVFQYTDTQYF.

The CDR3 DNA reads as TGTGCCAGCGCGTATGGAGGGTCGTCGGCTGAAAAACTGTTTTTT. This codes for CASAYGGSSAEKLFF. The V call is TRBV19, the J call TRBJ1-4, with D uncertain. CDR1 LNHDA and CDR2 SQIVND come from the germline V gene (reference sequence). This CDR3 comprises 15 residues. Trimming shortened V by 9 bases and J by 7 bases, and 21 bases separated the two germline ends.

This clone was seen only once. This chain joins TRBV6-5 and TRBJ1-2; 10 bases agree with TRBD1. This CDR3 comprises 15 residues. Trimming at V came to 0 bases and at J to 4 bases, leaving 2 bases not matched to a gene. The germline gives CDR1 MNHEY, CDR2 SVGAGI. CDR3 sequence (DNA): TGTGCCAGCAGTTACTCCCGGACAGGGGGCTATGGCTACACCTTC. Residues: CASSYSRTGGYGYTF.

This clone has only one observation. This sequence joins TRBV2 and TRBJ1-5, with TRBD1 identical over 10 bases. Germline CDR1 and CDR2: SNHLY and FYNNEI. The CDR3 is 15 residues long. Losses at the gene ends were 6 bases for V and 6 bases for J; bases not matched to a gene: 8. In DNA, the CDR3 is TGTGCCAGCAGAGGACAGGGGGTCGGTACTCAGCCCCAGCATTTT. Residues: CASRGQGVGTQPQHF.

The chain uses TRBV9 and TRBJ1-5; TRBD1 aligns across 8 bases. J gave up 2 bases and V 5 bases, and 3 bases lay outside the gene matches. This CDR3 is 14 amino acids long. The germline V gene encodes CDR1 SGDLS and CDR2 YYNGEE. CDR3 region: CASSVGQGNQPQHF. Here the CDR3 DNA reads TGTGCCAGCAGTGTGGGACAGGGCAATCAGCCCCAGCATTTT. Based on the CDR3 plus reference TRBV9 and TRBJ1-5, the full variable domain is DSGVTQTPKHLITATGQRVTLRCSPRSGDLSVYWYQQSLDQGLQFLIQYYNGEERAKGNILERFSAQQFPDLHSELNLSSLELGDSALYFCASSVGQGNQPQHFGDGTRLSIL.